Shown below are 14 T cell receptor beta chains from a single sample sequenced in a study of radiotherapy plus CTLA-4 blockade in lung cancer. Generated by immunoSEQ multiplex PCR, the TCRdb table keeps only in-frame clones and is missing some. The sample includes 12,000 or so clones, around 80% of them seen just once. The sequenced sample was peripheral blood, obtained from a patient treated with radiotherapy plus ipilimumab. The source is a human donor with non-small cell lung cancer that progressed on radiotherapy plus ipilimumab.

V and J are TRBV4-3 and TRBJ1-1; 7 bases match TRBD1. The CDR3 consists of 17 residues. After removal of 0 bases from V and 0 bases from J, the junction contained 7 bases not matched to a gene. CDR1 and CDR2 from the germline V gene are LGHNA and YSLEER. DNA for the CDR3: TGCGCCAGCAGCCAAGAAGGAGCAGGGGGGGTGAACACTGAAGCTTTCTTT. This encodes CASSQEGAGGVNTEAFF.

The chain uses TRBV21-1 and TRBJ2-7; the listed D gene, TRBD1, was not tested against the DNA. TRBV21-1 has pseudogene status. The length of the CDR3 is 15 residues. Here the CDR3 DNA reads TGTGCCAGCAGCAAAGAAGGGGGCGAACCCTACGAGCAGTACTTC. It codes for CASSKEGGEPYEQYF.

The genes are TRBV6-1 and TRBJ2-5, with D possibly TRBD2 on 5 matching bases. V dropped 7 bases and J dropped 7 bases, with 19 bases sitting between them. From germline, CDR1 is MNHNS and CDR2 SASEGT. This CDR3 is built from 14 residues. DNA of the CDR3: TGTGCCAGCACTCCCGGGCTAGCATTCGCGACCCAGTACTTC. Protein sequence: CASTPGLAFATQYF.

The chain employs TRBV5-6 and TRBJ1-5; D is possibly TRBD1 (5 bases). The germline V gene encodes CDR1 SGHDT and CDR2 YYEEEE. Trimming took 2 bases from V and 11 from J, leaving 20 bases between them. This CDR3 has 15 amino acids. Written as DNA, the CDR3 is TGTGCCAGCAGCTTAAAGGGGTCCAGGGCGGAGACCCAGCATTTT. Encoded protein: CASSLKGSRAETQHF.

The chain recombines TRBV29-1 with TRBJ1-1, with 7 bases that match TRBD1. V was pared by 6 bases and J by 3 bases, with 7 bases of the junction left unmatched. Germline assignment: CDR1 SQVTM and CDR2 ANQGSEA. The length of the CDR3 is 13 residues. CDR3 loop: CSVADRVDTEAFF. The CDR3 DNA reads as TGCAGCGTCGCAGACAGGGTGGACACTGAAGCTTTCTTT.

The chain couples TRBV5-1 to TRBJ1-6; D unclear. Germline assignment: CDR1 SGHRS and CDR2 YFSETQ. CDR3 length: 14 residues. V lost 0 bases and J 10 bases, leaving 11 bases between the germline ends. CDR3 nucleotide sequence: TGCGCCAGCAGCTTGGCGGCAGGAGTATCACCCCTCCACTTT. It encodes CASSLAAGVSPLHF.

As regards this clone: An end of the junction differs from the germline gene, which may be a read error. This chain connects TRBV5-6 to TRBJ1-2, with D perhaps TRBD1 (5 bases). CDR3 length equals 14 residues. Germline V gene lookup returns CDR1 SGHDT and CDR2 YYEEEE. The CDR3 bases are TGTGCCAGCAGCGGAGACAGAGTCTATGGCTACACCCCCTTC. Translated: CASSGDRVYGYTPF.

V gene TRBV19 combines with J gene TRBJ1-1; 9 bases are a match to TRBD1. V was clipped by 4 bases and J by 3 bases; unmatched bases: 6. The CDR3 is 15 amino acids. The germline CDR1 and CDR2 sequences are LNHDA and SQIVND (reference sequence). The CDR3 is CASSTSDRGDTEAFF. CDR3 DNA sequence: TGTGCCAGTAGTACGTCGGACAGGGGAGACACTGAAGCTTTCTTT.

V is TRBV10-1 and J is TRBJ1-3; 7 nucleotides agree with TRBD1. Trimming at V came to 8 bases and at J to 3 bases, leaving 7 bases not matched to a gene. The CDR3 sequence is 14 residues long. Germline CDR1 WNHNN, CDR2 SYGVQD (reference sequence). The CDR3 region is CASATRGNGNTIYF. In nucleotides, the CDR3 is TGCGCCAGCGCTACCAGGGGGAATGGAAACACCATATATTTT.

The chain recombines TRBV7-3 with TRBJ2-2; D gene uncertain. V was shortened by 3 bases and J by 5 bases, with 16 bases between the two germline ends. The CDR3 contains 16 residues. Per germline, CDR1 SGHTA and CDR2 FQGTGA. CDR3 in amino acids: CASSFLPGLNTGELFF. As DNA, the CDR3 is TGTGCCAGCAGCTTCTTACCGGGCCTTAATACCGGGGAGCTGTTTTTT.

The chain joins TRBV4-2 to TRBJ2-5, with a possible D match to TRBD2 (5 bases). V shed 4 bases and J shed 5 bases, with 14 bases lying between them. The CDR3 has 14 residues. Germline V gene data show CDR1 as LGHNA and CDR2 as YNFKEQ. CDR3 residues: CASSPAPRGETQYF. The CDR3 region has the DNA TGTGCCAGCAGCCCAGCCCCCCGCGGGGAGACCCAGTACTTC.

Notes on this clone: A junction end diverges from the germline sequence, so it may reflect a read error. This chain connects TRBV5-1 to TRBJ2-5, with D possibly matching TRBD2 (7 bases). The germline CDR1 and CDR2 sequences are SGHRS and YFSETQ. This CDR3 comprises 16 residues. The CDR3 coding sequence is TGCGCCAGCACCTTGGGGGGGGCCGGGTTACAAGAGACCCAGTACTTC. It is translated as CASTLGGAGLQETQYF.

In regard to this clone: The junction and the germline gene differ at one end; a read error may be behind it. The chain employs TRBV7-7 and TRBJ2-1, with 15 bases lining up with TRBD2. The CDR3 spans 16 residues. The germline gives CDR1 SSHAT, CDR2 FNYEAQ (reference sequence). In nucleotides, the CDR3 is TGTGCTAGCAGCTTAGGACTAGCGGGGGGGGACAATGAGCAGTTCTTC. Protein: CASSLGLAGGDNEQFF.

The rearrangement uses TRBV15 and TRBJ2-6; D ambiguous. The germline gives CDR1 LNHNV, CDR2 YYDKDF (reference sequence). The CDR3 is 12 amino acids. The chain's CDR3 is CVQSSGANVLTF. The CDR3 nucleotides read TGTGTTCAGAGCTCTGGGGCCAACGTCCTGACTTTC.